This T cell receptor beta chain was profiled in a study of CD8+ T cells in alopecia areata. Germline V gene lookup returns CDR1 GTSNPN and CDR2 SVGIG (reference sequence). This CDR3 spans 14 amino acids. V dropped 4 bases and J dropped 4; count of bases not matched to a gene: 5. Treatment defined: oral pan-JAK inhibitor, 5-10 mg twice daily. Once RNA had been extracted, it was reverse transcribed into cDNA to act as the sequencing template. Measured with immunoSEQ multiplex PCR; TCRdb has only the in-frame clones, and not every one. The sample gives about 250,000 clones, about 62% of which show up once; 0.75% to 0.95% is in the top ten.

The chain has TRBV30 and TRBJ1-2; TRBD1 matches at 11 bases. Sequenced here: CD4+ T cells sorted from blood, sampled around week 54, from a patient treated with tofacitinib. This receptor was identified in a human donor with alopecia areata. The CDR3 nucleotides are TGTGCCTGGACTCGGACAGGGGGCTTCTATGGCTACACCTTC. Translating gives CAWTRTGGFYGYTF. Full variable domain (missing parts from reference TRBV30 and TRBJ1-2): SQTIHQWPATLVQPVGSPLSLECTVEGTSNPNLYWYRQAAGRGLQLLFYSVGIGQISSEVPQNLSASRPQDRQFILSSKKLLLSDSGFYLCAWTRTGGFYGYTFGSGTRLTVV.